This TCR beta chain derives from a study of blood T cell repertoires in COVID-19 (TCRdb year 2020). Concerning the study at large: The collaborator samples originated in the United States, Italy and Spain and spanned the acute and convalescent phases of COVID-19. The material from the prospective study consisted of cDNA or gDNA derived from T cells, B-cell-depleted T cells, or PBMCs. Samples came from the ongoing ImmuneRACE study (first 160 participants) plus 1,254 subjects from 6 global collaborators. The dataset comprised deeply sampled blood TCRbeta repertoires from subjects exposed to, actively infected with, or recovered from COVID-19. Where available, HLA class I and class II types were obtained from metadata supplied by the sample provider rather than from assay-based typing. The repertoires were made available in a free public database intended to serve as a resource for research on the immune response to SARS-CoV-2. A de-identified subject ID, COVID-19 status, age in years and sex were almost always included in the sample metadata.

Note on this clone: It has no known antigen specificity. The record has no base qualities; no much larger clone is one base away.

Points the paper makes about the study in general: The quantity of clinical and demographic metadata differed by source and by participant and was supplied without curation.

According to the germline V gene, CDR1 reads SGHNT and CDR2 reads YENEEA. V trim: 2 bases; J trim: 0 bases; unmatched bases: 2. From the cysteine up to the phenylalanine, the CDR3 has a length of 16 residues. Only CDR3 DNA is held: 48 bases, read in frame from base 1. Whole blood was collected in K2EDTA tubes by collaborating institutions according to the institutions' own protocols. For TCRbeta analysis, collaborators shipped samples as frozen whole blood, isolated PBMCs, or DNA extracted from either of those sample types. TCRbeta CDR3 regions were amplified from genomic DNA using the immunoSEQ Assay, a bias-controlled multiplex PCR. The study's own analysis went as follows. Nucleated cell counts per sample were estimated from amplification of reference gene primers within the assay. To quantify the absolute abundance of each unique TCRbeta CDR3 rearrangement, sequence reads were collapsed and filtered. For each sample, productive Simpson clonality was calculated as the square root of Simpson's diversity index over productive rearrangements. Held by TCRdb, this immuneACCESS table contains in-frame sequences only and omits some clones. Under half of the omission traces to an unresolved V gene where checked; the cause of the rest is unknown. The DNA was the basis for D and trimming; V, J and clone size are from that table. Counted in this sample were roughly 87,000 clones; 72% of them appeared once. Jointly, the top ten make up 14% of the sample.

The specimen sequenced was peripheral blood. The receptor chain draws on TRBV11-3 and TRBJ2-1; the junction holds 9 bases that match TRBD1. The sequence derives from a woman over 75 with acute or convalescent COVID-19. The bases read TGTGCCAGCAGCTTAAGACAGGGGGGCTCCTACAATGAGCAGTTCTTC. Its protein product is CASSLRQGGSYNEQFF.